This T cell receptor beta chain was profiled in a study of siplizumab effects on memory and regulatory T cells. Points from the study as a whole: It was never confirmed that proliferating Tregs from siplizumab cultures were suppressive.

In regard to this clone: Its antigen is unknown.

J was trimmed by 3 bases and V by 6 bases; bases with no gene match: 10. Germline V lookup: CDR1 MDHEN, CDR2 SYDVKM. The CDR3 length is 16 residues. Method: immunoSEQ multiplex PCR; TCRdb's copy keeps in-frame clones and lacks some. This table has 80,000 to 130,000 clones, about 91% appearing once. Sequencing was carried out using Tregs sorted from blood. The clonotype originates from a human donor in good health. The V call is TRBV28, the J call TRBJ2-7; 11 bases line up with TRBD2. CDR3 residues: CASRNPGTSGSYEQYF. The CDR3 DNA reads as TGTGCCAGCAGAAATCCTGGGACTAGCGGAAGCTACGAGCAGTACTTC.